This TCR beta chain was documented in a study of cytotoxic CD8 clonotypes in ibrutinib-treated CLL. Study-wide context: Response sampling came at median about a year of treatment, ranging 6 to 36 months. Study conclusions and caveats: Circulating CD8+ T-cell counts were tracked by baseline clonality, which exceeded that of age-matched healthy donors.

The CDR3 has 15 amino acids. Germline CDR1 reads LNHDA; CDR2 reads SQIVND (reference sequence). The V and J ends lost 3 bases and 1 base respectively, with 10 bases between them. As for this clone: As yet, its antigen is unknown.

Clones were sequenced by immunoSEQ multiplex PCR, and TCRdb holds only the in-frame ones, with some missing. The data hold 200,000 to 250,000 clones, with over 65% observed a single time. This specimen consisted of PBMCs, obtained after 12 months of ibrutinib treatment. The receptor was derived from a human donor with chronic lymphocytic leukemia. The chain is built from TRBV19 and TRBJ2-1, with D possibly TRBD1 on 6 matching bases. The CDR3 loop is CASSMDRGSYNEQFF. CDR3 nucleotide sequence: TGTGCCAGTAGTATGGACAGAGGATCCTACAATGAGCAGTTCTTC.